These 32 T cell receptor beta chains originate from one sample sequenced in a study of T-cell reconstitution after alpha-beta-depleted transplantation in children. This sample's TCRbeta library carried unique molecular identifier barcodes. Each CDR3 protein is one row after TCRdb ran MiXCR on the PCR reads. The repertoire holds approximately 250,000 distinct CDR3 sequences, with approximately 9.7% as singletons. The sample here was PBMCs from the stem cell graft donor, taken from the stem cell graft. The origin of the receptors is a human donor who donated a stem cell graft to a child with SCID.

This clonotype was counted ten times or more. One junction end disagrees with the germline gene, perhaps due to a read error. The J gene is TRBJ1-6, the V gene TRBV6-1, with a weak D call TRBD1 (5 bases). The CDR3 consists of 18 residues. Germline CDR1 reads MNHNS; CDR2 reads SASEGT. The CDR3 is CASTENLGGSSYNSPLHF. CDR3 DNA: TGTGCCAGCACTGAAAATCTTGGGGGAAGCTCCTATAATTCACCCCTCCACTTT.

For this clonotype: This could be a read error, since a much larger clone is one nucleotide away. The rearrangement uses TRBV25-1 and TRBJ2-3; D possibly corresponds to TRBD2 (5 bases). This CDR3 spans 12 amino acids. Germline lookup yields CDR1 MGHDK and CDR2 SYGVNS. CDR3 amino acids: CAIEGSTDTQYF. The CDR3 coding sequence is TGTGCTATAGAGGGAAGCACAGATACGCAGTATTTT.

This clonotype showed up many times. V and J are TRBV7-9 and TRBJ1-2; D remains ambiguous. Trimming left V 4 bases short and J 8 bases short, with 20 bases between. The CDR3 spans 15 residues. Germline V gives CDR1 SEHNR, CDR2 FQNEAQ (reference sequence). CDR3 coding DNA: TGTGCCAGCAGCTCCCTAACATTCGACGAACGGGGCTACACCTTC. Its protein is CASSSLTFDERGYTF.

This clonotype was counted ten times or more. The chain combines TRBV5-4 with TRBJ1-2; 9 bases match TRBD1. V gave up 9 bases and J gave up 5 bases; unmatched junction bases: 11. The germline CDR1 and CDR2 sequences are SGHNT and YYREEE (reference sequence). This CDR3 spans 14 amino acids. CDR3 bases: TGTGCCACCGGGGACAGGGACGCTGGTTATGGCTACACCTTC. This codes for CATGDRDAGYGYTF.

There are many counts of this clonotype. This chain connects TRBV24-1 to TRBJ1-1, with D unresolved. In germline, CDR1 is KGHDR, CDR2 SFDVKD. The germline V and J ends were trimmed by 7 bases and 8 bases, with 16 bases remaining between them. The CDR3 consists of 13 residues. CDR3 loop: CATREGEATEAFF. In DNA, the CDR3 is TGTGCCACCAGAGAAGGTGAGGCAACCGAAGCTTTCTTT.

This clonotype has ten or more counts. The chain combines TRBV12-3 or TRBV12-4 with TRBJ1-4; D is unresolved. V was trimmed by 6 bases and J by 0 bases, leaving 11 bases between them. This CDR3 contains 15 residues. CDR3 region: CASSLVGATNEKLFF. For the CDR3, the DNA is TGTGCCAGCAGCCTTGTGGGCGCAACTAATGAAAAACTGTTTTTT.

The V call is TRBV20-1, the J call TRBJ2-1, with D unclear. CDR3 length equals 17 residues. From germline, CDR1 is DFQATT and CDR2 SNEGSKA (reference sequence). Trimming took off 0 bases at V and 0 bases at J, with 15 bases between the two ends. CDR3 loop: CSARDEAAQSSYNEQFF. The CDR3 nucleotides are TGCAGTGCTAGAGATGAAGCAGCCCAGAGCTCCTACAATGAGCAGTTCTTC.

This clonotype was counted at least ten times. The gene calls are TRBV12-3 or TRBV12-4 and TRBJ1-4; possible D gene TRBD1, 6 bases. The CDR3 runs to 17 residues. V was clipped by 2 bases and J by 0 bases, with 13 bases between them. CDR3 in amino acids: CASSLTAGAPTNEKLFF. Written as DNA, the CDR3 is TGTGCCAGCAGTTTAACCGCAGGGGCCCCAACTAATGAAAAACTGTTTTTT.

The rearrangement links TRBV5-1 to TRBJ2-1; D uncertain. The CDR3 runs 15 residues. Germline CDR1 reads SGHRS; CDR2 reads YFSETQ. The V and J ends lost 0 bases and 0 bases respectively, with 7 bases between them. The CDR3 nucleotides read TGCGCCAGCAGCTTGGGACCATACTCCTACAATGAGCAGTTCTTC. This encodes CASSLGPYSYNEQFF.

This clonotype appeared many times. V gene TRBV29-1 combines with J gene TRBJ1-1; 7 nucleotides line up with TRBD1. J gave up 6 bases and V 6 bases, and 13 bases lay outside the gene matches. Germline lookup yields CDR1 SQVTM and CDR2 ANQGSEA. The CDR3 loop spans 14 amino acids. CDR3 DNA: TGCAGCGTCCGCAGGACAGGCGAATCGTCTGAAGCTTTCTTT. Its translation: CSVRRTGESSEAFF.

This clonotype was counted ten times or more. This chain connects TRBV20-1 to TRBJ1-6; the D gene is possibly TRBD1 (5 bases). V lost 6 bases, J lost 10 bases, and 19 bases lay in between. Germline lookup yields CDR1 DFQATT and CDR2 SNEGSKA (reference sequence). The CDR3 has 14 residues. The chain's CDR3 is CSAHTGEEGSPLHF. The DNA of the CDR3 is TGCAGTGCCCACACGGGGGAAGAGGGATCACCCCTCCACTTT.

In this sample, this clonotype turned up a few times. A single base separates this from a much larger clone, so it may be a read error. This chain connects TRBV12-3 or TRBV12-4 to TRBJ1-2; TRBD1 agrees at 7 bases. This CDR3 has 16 residues. CDR3 in amino acids: CASSSPILTGDPGDTF. As DNA, the CDR3 is TGTGCCAGCAGTTCCCCTATCCTAACAGGGGATCCTGGCGACACCTTC.

This clonotype was counted many times. This chain uses TRBV7-9 with TRBJ1-4; 7 bases agree with TRBD1. Germline CDR1 and CDR2: SEHNR and FQNEAQ (reference sequence). The CDR3 runs 15 residues. V lost 5 bases to trimming and J lost 1 base; unmatched junction nucleotides: 4. The CDR3 DNA follows: TGTGCCAGCAGCCCCAGACAGGGAACTAATGAAAAACTGTTTTTT. This gives the protein CASSPRQGTNEKLFF.

This clonotype was recorded many times. This chain connects TRBV5-1 to TRBJ1-4; 8 nucleotides align to TRBD1. V dropped 4 bases and J dropped 1; count of bases not matched to a gene: 0. Germline assignment: CDR1 SGHRS and CDR2 YFSETQ. The CDR3 is made up of 14 amino acids. CDR3 sequence: CASSGQGTNEKLFF. DNA for the CDR3: TGCGCCAGCAGCGGACAGGGAACTAATGAAAAACTGTTTTTT. The full variable domain, rest sourced from reference TRBV5-1 and TRBJ1-4, is KAGVTQTPRYLIKTRGQQVTLSCSPISGHRSVSWYQQTPGQGLQFLFEYFSETQRNKGNFPGRFSGRQFSNSRSEMNVSTLELGDSALYLCASSGQGTNEKLFFGSGTQLSVL.

This clonotype came up a few times. The gene calls are TRBV10-3 and TRBJ1-1, with TRBD1 matching 10 bases. V gave up 8 bases and J gave up 5 bases; unmatched junction bases: 8. The CDR3 consists of 14 residues. Germline CDR1 ENHRY, CDR2 SYGVKD. The CDR3 reads CAIRAGTGETEAFF. In DNA, the CDR3 is TGTGCCATCCGCGCCGGGACAGGGGAGACTGAAGCTTTCTTT.

This clonotype has at least ten counts. This chain connects TRBV5-6 to TRBJ1-4; 7 bases fit TRBD1. The V segment lost 3 bases and the J segment 8 bases; nucleotides outside the gene matches: 10. In germline, CDR1 is SGHDT, CDR2 YYEEEE. This CDR3 contains 15 residues. The CDR3 region has the DNA TGTGCCAGCAGCTCCCAGGGGGATAGAGGAGAAAAACTGTTTTTT. Translation gives CASSSQGDRGEKLFF.

This clonotype was seen ten or more times. This rearrangement joins TRBV5-1 to TRBJ1-2; unclear D gene. Trimming cost V 1 base and J 6 bases, with 4 bases left between them. The CDR3 extends over 11 amino acids. Germline CDR1 SGHRS, CDR2 YFSETQ. CDR3 in amino acids: CASSLTNGYTF. Written as DNA, the CDR3 is TGCGCCAGCAGCTTGACCAATGGCTACACCTTC.

Many counts were recorded for this clonotype. The V and J genes are TRBV29-1 and TRBJ1-1; no definite D call. Germline CDR1 is SQVTM and CDR2 is ANQGSEA. V was trimmed by 4 bases and J by 4 bases, leaving 13 bases between them. CDR3 size: 13 residues. The CDR3 spells CSVVKGLATEAFF. In nucleotides, the CDR3 is TGCAGCGTTGTGAAAGGACTGGCCACTGAAGCTTTCTTT.

This clonotype was counted ten times or more. This chain connects TRBV20-1 to TRBJ1-1; D uncertain. The germline V gene encodes CDR1 DFQATT and CDR2 SNEGSKA (reference sequence). The V and J ends lost 0 bases and 1 base respectively, with 12 bases between them. The CDR3 contains 15 residues. The CDR3: CSARDWRAWNTEAFF. The CDR3 DNA reads TGCAGTGCTAGAGATTGGAGGGCCTGGAACACTGAAGCTTTCTTT.

This clonotype was counted many times. The chain couples TRBV5-1 to TRBJ1-1, with TRBD1 matching over 7 bases. There are 16 residues in the CDR3. Germline V gene sequence: CDR1 SGHRS, CDR2 YFSETQ. Losses at the gene ends were 0 bases for V and 5 bases for J; bases not matched to a gene: 10. CDR3 region: CASSLEPQGVKTEAFF. The CDR3 coding sequence is TGCGCCAGCAGCTTGGAGCCTCAGGGGGTAAAAACTGAAGCTTTCTTT.

This chain connects TRBV20-1 to TRBJ1-4; possible D gene TRBD1, 6 bases. The CDR3 runs to 13 residues. Germline values: CDR1 DFQATT, CDR2 SNEGSKA (reference sequence). DNA for the CDR3: TGCAGGAAAAAGGGACAAATTAATGAAAAACTGTTTTTT. This sequence encodes CRKKGQINEKLFF.

This clonotype was seen repeatedly, ten times or more. The DNA for the CDR3 is TGCAGTGCTCACCAGGACCAAAATTCACCCCTCCACTTT. Its protein product is CSAHQDQNSPLHF. The chain uses TRBV20-1 and TRBJ1-6; D unresolved. The CDR3 totals 13 residues. V was cut by 5 bases and J by 7 bases, with 12 bases left in between. The germline gives CDR1 DFQATT, CDR2 SNEGSKA (reference sequence).

This clonotype was counted only a few times. One end of the junction fails to match germline, which may point to a read error. In DNA, the CDR3 is TGTGCCATCAGTTTAAGGTGGGGGGGTGATCAGCCCCAGCATTTT. Protein product: CAISLRWGGDQPQHF. The V call is TRBV28, the J call TRBJ1-5; tentative D call: TRBD1 (5 bases). This CDR3 is built from 15 residues. Germline CDR1 reads MDHEN; CDR2 reads SYDVKM.

Ten or more counts support this clonotype. The chain employs TRBV28 and TRBJ2-5, with TRBD1 matching over 7 bases. The CDR3 runs to 15 residues. V lost 2 bases to trimming and J lost 1 base; unmatched junction nucleotides: 4. In germline, CDR1 is MDHEN, CDR2 SYDVKM. CDR3 loop: CASSLTGTVQETQYF. The CDR3, as DNA: TGTGCCAGCAGTTTAACCGGGACAGTCCAAGAGACCCAGTACTTC. Full variable domain (rest looked up from reference TRBV28 and TRBJ2-5): DVKVTQSSRYLVKRTGEKVFLECVQDMDHENMFWYRQDPGLGLRLIYFSYDVKMKEKGDIPEGYSVSREKKERFSLILESASTNQTSMYLCASSLTGTVQETQYFGPGTRLLVL.

This clonotype was seen at least ten times. CDR3 DNA sequence: TGCAGTAGGGGGGGGCCGTACAATGAGCAGTTCTTC. This sequence encodes CSRGGPYNEQFF. V and J are TRBV20-1 and TRBJ2-1, with D perhaps matching TRBD2 (7 bases). The V end lost 8 bases, the J end lost 4 bases, and 12 bases lay between the germline ends. CDR1 is DFQATT, CDR2 SNEGSKA, per germline (reference sequence). This CDR3 has 12 amino acids.

In regard to this clonotype: A read error is possible here, since a much larger clone lies one base away. This chain connects TRBV7-9 to TRBJ2-1; the match to TRBD1 covers 10 bases. Germline assignment: CDR1 SEHNR and CDR2 FQNEAQ (reference sequence). This CDR3 is built from 14 residues. The CDR3 bases are TGTGCCAGCAGCGACAGGGGGCTCGGGAATGACCAGTTCTTC. It yields the protein CASSDRGLGNDQFF.

This clonotype has a count of ten or more. The rearrangement links TRBV5-1 to TRBJ1-4; 8 bases are shared with TRBD1. The CDR3 runs 17 residues. After removal of 1 base from V and 2 bases from J, the junction contained 7 bases not matched to a gene. CDR1 SGHRS and CDR2 YFSETQ come from the germline V gene. The CDR3 DNA is TGCGCCAGCAGCTTGTCGGCAGGGGGCGATACTAATGAAAAACTGTTTTTT. Its translation: CASSLSAGGDTNEKLFF.

There are many counts of this clonotype. The gene calls are TRBV4-2 and TRBJ1-2; the D is unclear. Trimming pared 2 bases from V and 0 bases from J, leaving 1 base between. Germline values: CDR1 LGHNA, CDR2 YNFKEQ. This CDR3 has 12 residues. As DNA, the CDR3 is TGTGCCAGCAGCCAAACTAACTATGGCTACACCTTC. Translating gives CASSQTNYGYTF.

In its sample, this clonotype was seen many times. The V call is TRBV20-1, the J call TRBJ2-1; TRBD2 agrees at 7 bases. The V and J ends lost 3 bases and 3 bases, in that order; junction bases with no gene match: 5. Germline lookup yields CDR1 DFQATT and CDR2 SNEGSKA (reference sequence). The CDR3 covers 14 residues. The CDR3 bases are TGCAGTGCTAGGGGGGGAGGGGACTACAATGAGCAGTTCTTC. This translates into CSARGGGDYNEQFF.

Ten or more counts support this clonotype. The rearrangement uses TRBV12-3 or TRBV12-4 and TRBJ1-2; D may be TRBD1 (5 bases). Trimming took 4 bases from V and 0 from J, leaving 24 bases between them. The CDR3 has 19 amino acids. In DNA, the CDR3 is TGTGCCAGCAGTTCACGACCGGGGACTAGACCCGGGGCTAACTATGGCTACACCTTC. It codes for CASSSRPGTRPGANYGYTF.

This clonotype showed up just a few times. J is TRBJ2-1 and V is TRBV3-1; the match to TRBD2 covers 10 bases. The CDR3 is 18 residues long. Germline lookup yields CDR1 LGHDT and CDR2 YNNKEL (reference sequence). J lost 4 bases, V lost 0 bases, and 9 bases had no gene match. CDR3 amino acids: CASSQDRRIAGGYNEQFF. CDR3 coding DNA: TGTGCCAGCAGCCAAGATCGAAGAATAGCGGGGGGTTACAATGAGCAGTTCTTC.

This clonotype was counted many times. The chain uses TRBV12-3 or TRBV12-4 and TRBJ1-3; D ambiguous. Trimming cost V 3 bases and J 0 bases, with 6 bases left between them. This CDR3 has 14 amino acids. This CDR3 is CASSFISSGNTIYF. For the CDR3, the DNA is TGTGCCAGCAGTTTTATCAGCTCTGGAAACACCATATATTTT.